What follows are 28 T cell receptor beta chains derived from one specimen sequenced in a study of graft-versus-host responses after intestinal transplantation. Sequenced by immunoSEQ multiplex PCR; TCRdb stores in-frame clones only, minus some. The data contain around 120,000 clones, around 96% of them singletons. The antigens of these receptors remain unknown. The sample in question was unstimulated CD8+ T cells sorted from spleen or lymph node cells, obtained before intestinal transplant. These receptors were obtained from a human donor who received an intestinal transplant.

The chain carries TRBV7-9 and TRBJ2-4; 9 nucleotides agree with TRBD2. The CDR3 is 15 residues long. CDR1 is SEHNR and CDR2 is FQNEAQ in the germline V gene (reference sequence). V was pared by 4 bases and J by 1 base, with 2 bases of the junction left unmatched. The CDR3 region has the DNA TGTGCCAGCAGCTCAAGCGGGAGGGCCAAAAACATTCAGTACTTC. Its protein product is CASSSSGRAKNIQYF.

V is TRBV7-8 and J is TRBJ2-5; 12 nucleotides match TRBD2. The DNA matches TRBJ2-7 better at its end, which makes the J call doubtful. The V gene's germline CDR1 is SGHVS and CDR2 FQNEAQ. The CDR3 is 15 amino acids. The CDR3 DNA sequence: TGTGCCAGCAGCTACGGGACTAGCGGGTTCTACGAGCAGTACTTC. It encodes CASSYGTSGFYEQYF.

The chain uses TRBV2 and TRBJ1-1; tentative D call: TRBD1 (5 bases). The CDR3 runs to 15 residues. V lost 6 bases, J lost 0 bases, and 14 bases lay in between. The germline V gene has CDR1 SNHLY and CDR2 FYNNEI. CDR3 protein: CASRAGGGLNTEAFF. CDR3 coding DNA: TGTGCCAGCAGGGCTGGGGGAGGCCTGAACACTGAAGCTTTCTTT.

V usage is TRBV14 and J usage is TRBJ1-1; D not certain. CDR3 length equals 15 residues. Trimming cost V 2 bases and J 0 bases, with 10 bases left between them. Germline lookup yields CDR1 SGHDN and CDR2 FVKESK. CDR3 bases: TGTGCCAGCAGCCAACGGGGAGATATGAACACTGAAGCTTTCTTT. Amino acid sequence: CASSQRGDMNTEAFF.

The chain carries TRBV19 and TRBJ2-7; D unresolved. Trimming stripped 3 bases from V and 1 base from J, with 7 bases between. Germline CDR1 is LNHDA and CDR2 is SQIVND (reference sequence). The CDR3 extends over 13 amino acids. This CDR3 is CASSIGPSYEQYF. CDR3 nucleotides: TGTGCCAGTAGTATTGGGCCATCCTACGAGCAGTACTTC.

V and J are TRBV7-9 and TRBJ2-7; D is perhaps TRBD2 (6 bases). V was trimmed by 4 bases and J by 2 bases, leaving 15 bases between them. In germline, CDR1 is SEHNR, CDR2 FQNEAQ (reference sequence). This CDR3 has 15 residues. This CDR3 reads CASSSSEGSTYEQYF. CDR3 nucleotide sequence: TGTGCCAGCAGCTCTTCGGAGGGTTCAACCTACGAGCAGTACTTC.

Within the sample, this clone is medium-sized. This same CDR3 is encoded by further DNA sequences in the sample. The chain recombines TRBV5-6 with TRBJ1-1; D is unclear. The V end was cut by 2 bases, the J end by 5 bases, with 7 bases between. The CDR3 is made up of 12 amino acids. Germline loops: CDR1 SGHDT, CDR2 YYEEEE. CDR3 loop: CASSLRGTEAFF. The CDR3 nucleotides are TGTGCCAGCAGCTTACGAGGGACTGAAGCTTTCTTT.

The genes are TRBV5-1 and TRBJ1-1; D is unresolved. CDR1 is SGHRS, CDR2 YFSETQ, per germline. Trimming took off 2 bases at V and 1 base at J, with 12 bases between the two ends. This CDR3 is 15 amino acids long. DNA for the CDR3: TGCGCCAGCAGCTTTGCCCCACGGCCGAACACTGAAGCTTTCTTT. This gives the protein CASSFAPRPNTEAFF.

V and J are TRBV10-3 and TRBJ2-7, with TRBD2 matching over 7 bases. Germline CDR1 ENHRY, CDR2 SYGVKD. This CDR3 is built from 14 residues. The V and J ends lost 6 bases and 7 bases, in that order; junction bases with no gene match: 12. The CDR3 DNA is TGTGCCATCAGACTAACCGGGACTACTAATGAGCAGTACTTC. The encoded protein is CAIRLTGTTNEQYF.

This clone was observed a single time. As DNA, the CDR3 is TGCGCCAGCAGCCAAGAGGACAGGGGAGAGACCCAGTACTTC. Amino acids: CASSQEDRGETQYF. This sequence joins TRBV4-1 and TRBJ2-5; 9 bases map to TRBD1. The germline gives CDR1 MGHRA, CDR2 YSYEKL. Unmatched junction bases numbered 0, after V lost 0 bases and J lost 4 bases. This CDR3 comprises 14 residues.

The V gene is TRBV5-1, the J gene TRBJ1-5, with 8 bases matching TRBD1. J gave up 4 bases and V 4 bases, and 7 bases lay outside the gene matches. The CDR3 sequence is 15 residues long. Germline CDR1 is SGHRS and CDR2 is YFSETQ. CDR3 in amino acids: CASSRGTGVNQPQHF. The DNA of the CDR3 is TGCGCCAGCAGCCGAGGGACAGGCGTAAATCAGCCCCAGCATTTT.

This clone was seen once. The junction and the germline gene differ at one end; a read error may be behind it. J is TRBJ2-2 and V is TRBV28; D tentatively reads TRBD1 or TRBD2 (5 bases each). The CDR3 has 15 residues. Germline lookup yields CDR1 MDHEN and CDR2 SYDVKM. In nucleotides, the CDR3 is TGTGCCAGCAGTTTGTCGCAGGGTATCACCGGGGAGCCGTTTTTT. It encodes CASSLSQGITGEPFF.

This chain links TRBV6-6 with TRBJ1-5; TRBD1 agrees at 7 bases. The germline V gene encodes CDR1 MNHNY and CDR2 SVGAGI (reference sequence). Trimming took 4 bases from V and 3 from J; bases not matched to a gene: 3. The CDR3 runs to 14 residues. CDR3 DNA sequence: TGTGCCAGCAGTTGGACAGGCGCCAATCAGCCCCAGCATTTT. It specifies CASSWTGANQPQHF.

V is TRBV7-9 and J is TRBJ1-5; unclear D gene. This CDR3 spans 12 amino acids. Per the germline V gene, CDR1 is SEHNR and CDR2 is FQNEAQ (reference sequence). Trimming left V 1 base short and J 7 bases short, with 5 bases between. CDR3 loop: CASSLGTQPQHF. The CDR3, as DNA: TGTGCCAGCAGCTTAGGTACACAGCCCCAGCATTTT.

The chain combines TRBV6-6 with TRBJ2-5, with unresolved D. The end of the DNA is better explained by TRBJ2-7, so the J call may be wrong. CDR1 MNHNY and CDR2 SVGAGI come from the germline V gene (reference sequence). The CDR3 consists of 12 residues. CDR3: CASSYPGYEQYF. Here the CDR3 DNA reads TGTGCCAGCAGTTACCCAGGTTACGAGCAGTACTTC.

Here the CDR3 reads CATSRDGGVQYF. The CDR3 coding sequence is TGTGCCACCAGCAGAGATGGGGGTGTGCAGTACTTC. The genes are TRBV15 and TRBJ2-7, with D perhaps given as TRBD1 or TRBD2 (5 bases each). The V end lost 0 bases, the J end lost 9 bases, and 9 bases lay between the germline ends. CDR3 length: 12 amino acids. The germline V gene has CDR1 LNHNV and CDR2 YYDKDF (reference sequence).

The chain has TRBV5-1 and TRBJ2-3; TRBD1 matches 9 bases. Trimming removed 3 bases from V and 5 bases from J; junction bases left unmatched: 1. This CDR3 is built from 13 residues. CDR1 and CDR2 (germline): SGHRS, YFSETQ. CDR3 amino acids: CASSSDRGDTQYF. The CDR3 nucleotides read TGCGCCAGCAGCTCGGACAGGGGAGATACGCAGTATTTT.

The V call is TRBV2, the J call TRBJ2-7; tentatively, D is TRBD1 (6 bases). Germline V gene data show CDR1 as SNHLY and CDR2 as FYNNEI. V was pared by 11 bases and J by 10 bases, with 21 bases between. The CDR3 runs 12 residues. This chain's CDR3 is CAATNSRGLQYF. The CDR3 DNA sequence: TGTGCCGCAACGAATTCCAGGGGCCTACAGTACTTC.

This chain joins TRBV6-5 and TRBJ1-1, with 7 bases fitting TRBD1. In germline, CDR1 is MNHEY, CDR2 SVGAGI. The junction had 10 bases not matched to a gene; V was cut back by 2 bases and J by 4 bases. This CDR3 has 16 amino acids. The chain's CDR3 is CASSYKLGQRFTEAFF. The DNA of the CDR3 is TGTGCCAGCAGTTACAAATTGGGACAGCGGTTCACTGAAGCTTTCTTT.

The chain joins TRBV19 to TRBJ2-2, with D hard to call. Germline CDR1 is LNHDA and CDR2 is SQIVND (reference sequence). Trimming removed 7 bases from V and 0 bases from J, with 6 bases in between. This CDR3 spans 13 amino acids. In DNA form, the CDR3 reads TGTGCCAGTATTCTTACGAACACCGGGGAGCTGTTTTTT. Protein sequence: CASILTNTGELFF.

This chain links TRBV4-2 with TRBJ2-1; 15 bases agree with TRBD2. The CDR3 length is 16 residues. Unmatched junction bases numbered 4, after V lost 0 bases and J lost 10 bases. The germline V gene encodes CDR1 LGHNA and CDR2 YNFKEQ. The CDR3 DNA follows: TGTGCCAGCAGCCAAGAGTCCGGACTAGCGGGAGGGGAGCAGTTCTTC. Translating it yields CASSQESGLAGGEQFF.

The CDR3 reads CASSLSQMNTEAFF. The CDR3 nucleotides are TGCGCCAGCAGCTTGTCACAGATGAACACTGAAGCTTTCTTT. The chain employs TRBV5-1 and TRBJ1-1; D unclear. V lost 1 base and J 0 bases, leaving 7 bases between the germline ends. This CDR3 region has 14 residues. Germline lookup yields CDR1 SGHRS and CDR2 YFSETQ. Based on the CDR3 plus reference TRBV5-1 and TRBJ1-1, the full variable domain is KAGVTQTPRYLIKTRGQQVTLSCSPISGHRSVSWYQQTPGQGLQFLFEYFSETQRNKGNFPGRFSGRQFSNSRSEMNVSTLELGDSALYLCASSLSQMNTEAFFGQGTRLTVV.

The V gene is TRBV7-9, the J gene TRBJ2-1, with D perhaps TRBD2 (6 bases). Trimming took off 2 bases at V and 2 bases at J, with 16 bases between the two ends. From germline, CDR1 is SEHNR and CDR2 FQNEAQ (reference sequence). The CDR3 sequence is 17 residues long. The DNA of the CDR3 is TGTGCCAGCAGCTTACCGCTACTAGCCGCCCCCTACAATGAGCAGTTCTTC. Translated: CASSLPLLAAPYNEQFF.

The chain uses TRBV7-9 and TRBJ2-7; weak D call: TRBD2 (6 bases). Germline CDR1 SEHNR, CDR2 FQNEAQ (reference sequence). The CDR3 length is 14 residues. V lost 5 bases and J 4 bases, leaving 15 bases between the germline ends. The CDR3 loop is CASSPSGGWYEQYF. CDR3 nucleotide sequence: TGTGCCAGCAGCCCCAGTGGGGGGTGGTACGAGCAGTACTTC.

The chain is built from TRBV5-3 and TRBJ2-1; 10 bases fit TRBD2. TRBV5-3 is recorded as an ORF, its role being uncertain. CDR3 length: 17 residues. V was clipped by 8 bases and J by 5 bases; unmatched bases: 16. As DNA, the CDR3 is TGTGCCAGCATCGACCGAGCGGGAGGGCCGGGGGACAATGAGCAGTTCTTC. Translating it yields CASIDRAGGPGDNEQFF.

The chain uses TRBV7-9 and TRBJ1-5; D remains ambiguous. Trimming cost V 5 bases and J 2 bases, with 16 bases left between them. The CDR3 spans 16 residues. The germline gives CDR1 SEHNR, CDR2 FQNEAQ (reference sequence). The DNA of the CDR3 is TGTGCCAGCAGCCGAGGCTCGGGTCTCGGCAATCAGCCCCAGCATTTT. Its protein is CASSRGSGLGNQPQHF.

The V call is TRBV4-1, the J call TRBJ2-1; D is ambiguous. V shed 0 bases and J shed 8 bases, with 8 bases lying between them. The CDR3 is 13 residues long. Germline CDR1 reads MGHRA; CDR2 reads YSYEKL. CDR3 bases: TGCGCCAGCAGCCAAGATGAGAGCGATGAGCAGTTCTTC. Residues: CASSQDESDEQFF.

This clone showed up just a few times. The CDR3: CASSKGGRDEQYF. CDR3 DNA sequence: TGTGCCAGCAGTAAGGGGGGCCGGGACGAGCAGTACTTC. The chain has TRBV9 and TRBJ2-7, with D tentatively TRBD1 or TRBD2 (6 bases each). The CDR3 length is 13 residues. Trimming cost V 5 bases and J 5 bases, with 14 bases left between them. Germline CDR1 and CDR2: SGDLS and YYNGEE.